These 25 T cell receptor beta chains originate from one sample sequenced in a study of blood T cell repertoires in COVID-19. The data were produced by immunoSEQ multiplex PCR, yet TCRdb's version contains in-frame clones alone and is incomplete. The table has 150,000 to 200,000 clones, more than 75% seen once. Sequenced material: PBMCs or T cells enriched from blood (not recorded which). These receptors all come from a man aged 35 to 55 who had recovered from COVID-19.

This clone occurred once. This CDR3 is CASSLVGGNGYTF. The CDR3 nucleotides read TGTGCCAGCAGCTTGGTGGGAGGGAATGGCTACACCTTC. This sequence joins TRBV5-4 and TRBJ1-2; the D is unclear. The CDR3 is made up of 13 amino acids. The V gene's germline CDR1 is SGHNT and CDR2 YYREEE (reference sequence). Deletions cut 0 bases from V and 6 bases from J, with 9 bases between.

The CDR3 bases are TGTGCCAGCAGCCAAGATCCCGGGACAGGAACTAGCACAGATACGCAGTATTTT. Protein product: CASSQDPGTGTSTDTQYF. V gene TRBV3-1 (or the pseudogene TRBV3-2) combines with J gene TRBJ2-3; 8 bases fit TRBD1. The CDR3 covers 18 residues. Germline V gene lookup returns CDR1 LGHDT and CDR2 YNNKEL (reference sequence). With 0 bases clipped from V and 0 bases from J, the junction kept 8 bases outside the gene matches.

The chain links TRBV11-2 to TRBJ2-3, with a weak D call TRBD2 (5 bases). The ends were cut back, 4 bases at V and 7 bases at J, with 9 bases in the middle. The length of the CDR3 is 12 residues. Germline V lookup: CDR1 SGHAT, CDR2 FQNNGV. The CDR3 nucleotides are TGTGCCAGCAGCTCCCCCGGGAATACGCAGTATTTT. Protein: CASSSPGNTQYF.

CDR3 sequence reads: CATSDPGQVRGYTF. CDR3 coding DNA: TGTGCCACCAGTGACCCAGGACAGGTTCGGGGCTACACCTTC. V and J are TRBV24-1 and TRBJ1-2; 7 bases fit TRBD1. Germline assignment: CDR1 KGHDR and CDR2 SFDVKD. The CDR3 contains 14 residues. Trimming at V came to 4 bases and at J to 8 bases, leaving 9 bases not matched to a gene.

This clone was detected only once. Additional DNA sequences in this sample encode the identical CDR3. The V gene is TRBV7-9, the J gene TRBJ1-2; possibly TRBD1 for D (6 bases). Germline V lookup: CDR1 SEHNR, CDR2 FQNEAQ (reference sequence). The CDR3 runs 12 residues. V lost 3 bases, J lost 5 bases, and 7 bases lay in between. Here the CDR3 DNA reads TGTGCCAGCAGCTTGGACAGTTATGGCTACACCTTC. It translates to CASSLDSYGYTF.

This rearrangement joins TRBV6-4 to TRBJ2-1, with a tentative D call TRBD1 (5 bases). Germline CDR1 MRHNA, CDR2 SNTAGT. Trimming stripped 2 bases from V and 0 bases from J, with 29 bases between. CDR3 length equals 22 residues. Here the CDR3 reads CASSDPKKRRRQIPSSYNEQFF. CDR3 bases: TGTGCCAGCAGTGACCCAAAGAAGCGACGGAGACAGATCCCGAGCTCCTACAATGAGCAGTTCTTC.

This chain connects TRBV3-1 (or the pseudogene TRBV3-2) to TRBJ2-7, with D possibly matching TRBD2 (5 bases). The germline V gene encodes CDR1 LGHDT and CDR2 YNNKEL (reference sequence). Trimming cost V 3 bases and J 0 bases, with 9 bases left between them. The length of the CDR3 is 14 residues. CDR3 sequence: CASSHRGFSYEQYF. The CDR3 DNA follows: TGTGCCAGCAGCCACCGGGGATTCTCCTACGAGCAGTACTTC.

This chain joins TRBV7-3 and TRBJ2-3, with D possibly matching TRBD1 (7 bases). Germline V gene data show CDR1 as SGHTA and CDR2 as FQGTGA. There are 14 residues in the CDR3. V was shortened by 5 bases and J by 0 bases, with 9 bases between the two germline ends. This CDR3 reads CASSAGQSTDTQYF. The CDR3 DNA reads TGTGCCAGCAGCGCGGGACAGAGCACAGATACGCAGTATTTT.

For the CDR3, the DNA is TGTGCCAGCAGCTTGGGACTAGCGGGGGAGACCCAGTACTTC. Translation: CASSLGLAGETQYF. The gene calls are TRBV2 and TRBJ2-5, with 13 bases lining up with TRBD2. From germline, CDR1 is SNHLY and CDR2 FYNNEI. V gave up 6 bases and J gave up 5 bases; unmatched junction bases: 3. There are 14 residues in the CDR3.

The count of this clone is one. The chain is built from TRBV5-1 and TRBJ2-6, with 7 bases identical to TRBD1. V lost 4 bases and J lost 6; bases outside the gene matches: 13. The germline V gene encodes CDR1 SGHRS and CDR2 YFSETQ. The CDR3 covers 17 residues. The CDR3: CASSREQGLRKANVLTF. The CDR3 nucleotides read TGCGCCAGCAGCAGGGAACAGGGGCTTCGAAAGGCCAACGTCCTGACTTTC.

This chain connects TRBV11-2 to TRBJ2-1; 7 bases align to TRBD1. The CDR3 has 13 residues. The junction had 9 bases not matched to a gene; V was cut back by 4 bases and J by 12 bases. Per the germline V gene, CDR1 is SGHAT and CDR2 is FQNNGV. In nucleotides, the CDR3 is TGTGCCAGCAGCTCCCGGGTCCCAGGGGGGCAGTTCTTC. Its translation: CASSSRVPGGQFF.

V gene TRBV7-3 combines with J gene TRBJ1-1; weak D call: TRBD1 (6 bases). V gave up 7 bases and J gave up 4 bases, with 13 bases separating them. CDR1 and CDR2 (germline): SGHTA, FQGTGA. CDR3 size: 13 residues. The CDR3 reads CASTSPGVTEAFF. For the CDR3, the DNA is TGTGCCAGCACCTCGCCAGGGGTCACTGAAGCTTTCTTT.

The V and J genes are TRBV7-3 and TRBJ2-1, with 9 bases lining up with TRBD2. Germline CDR1 SGHTA, CDR2 FQGTGA. This CDR3 comprises 13 residues. With V trimmed by 5 bases and J by 9 bases, 5 bases remained unmatched. The CDR3 reads CASSPGLASEQFF. The CDR3 bases are TGTGCCAGCAGCCCCGGACTAGCGAGTGAGCAGTTCTTC.

The J gene is TRBJ1-2, the V gene TRBV19, with TRBD1 identical over 8 bases. J lost 0 bases, V lost 5 bases, and 5 bases had no gene match. The CDR3 is 15 amino acids. Germline CDR1 reads LNHDA; CDR2 reads SQIVND (reference sequence). In nucleotides, the CDR3 is TGTGCCAGTAGTCCAAGACAGGGGACTAACTATGGCTACACCTTC. Its protein is CASSPRQGTNYGYTF.

The J gene is TRBJ1-2, the V gene TRBV27; the match to TRBD1 covers 9 bases. Germline CDR1 and CDR2: MNHEY and SMNVEV (reference sequence). V shed 5 bases and J 4 bases; nucleotides not matched to a gene: 20. The CDR3 totals 19 residues. The CDR3 loop reads CASSLMARQGGGIGYGYTF. The CDR3 nucleotides are TGTGCCAGCAGTCTAATGGCGAGACAGGGGGGAGGGATTGGCTATGGCTACACCTTC.

The chain employs TRBV7-6 and TRBJ2-7; D is perhaps TRBD1 (5 bases). Trimming cost V 2 bases and J 6 bases, with 17 bases left between them. Germline V gene sequence: CDR1 SGHVS, CDR2 FNYEAQ. The CDR3 is 15 residues long. CDR3 sequence (DNA): TGTGCCAGCAGCTTAATGGCAGACGGACACCCCGAGCAGTACTTC. Protein sequence: CASSLMADGHPEQYF. The entire variable domain, with the rest obtained from reference TRBV7-6 and TRBJ2-7, is as follows: GAGVSQSPRYKVTKRGQDVALRCDPISGHVSLYWYRQALGQGPEFLTYFNYEAQQDKSGLPNDRFSAERPEGSISTLTIQRTEQRDSAMYRCASSLMADGHPEQYFGPGTRLTVT.

The rearrangement uses TRBV19 and TRBJ1-6; unclear D gene. Germline V gene sequence: CDR1 LNHDA, CDR2 SQIVND (reference sequence). This CDR3 has 14 amino acids. The V end lost 5 bases, the J end lost 6 bases, and 11 bases lay between the germline ends. CDR3 residues: CASSLSEGNSPLHF. The CDR3 nucleotides are TGTGCCAGTAGTCTCTCGGAGGGTAATTCACCCCTCCACTTT.

The chain joins TRBV27 to TRBJ1-2; D possibly corresponds to TRBD1 (6 bases). Germline V gives CDR1 MNHEY, CDR2 SMNVEV (reference sequence). The ends were cut back, 6 bases at V and 3 bases at J, with 14 bases in the middle. CDR3 length equals 14 residues. CDR3 residues: CASSAGTQYYGYTF. CDR3 coding DNA: TGTGCCAGCAGCGCCGGGACACAATACTATGGCTACACCTTC.

The CDR3 protein is CASSPRTGSTDTQYF. CDR3 sequence (DNA): TGTGCCAGCAGCCCTAGGACTGGGAGCACAGATACGCAGTATTTT. V usage is TRBV11-3 and J usage is TRBJ2-3; a possible D gene is TRBD2 (5 bases). V was pared by 5 bases and J by 0 bases, with 12 bases between. The CDR3 extends over 15 amino acids. Germline V gene sequence: CDR1 SGHNT, CDR2 YENEEA.

Details on this clone: This CDR3 is also generated by other DNA sequences in the sample. The rearrangement uses TRBV9 and TRBJ2-2; unclear D gene. The CDR3 contains 14 residues. Germline assignment: CDR1 SGDLS and CDR2 YYNGEE. With 0 bases removed from V and 4 bases from J, the gap between germline ends came to 7 bases. The CDR3 sequence is CASSVAGGTGELFF. DNA for the CDR3: TGTGCCAGCAGCGTAGCGGGTGGCACCGGGGAGCTGTTTTTT.

V gene TRBV19 combines with J gene TRBJ1-2; 10 nucleotides align to TRBD1. Per the germline V gene, CDR1 is LNHDA and CDR2 is SQIVND (reference sequence). The CDR3 spans 15 residues. V gave up 8 bases and J gave up 4 bases; unmatched junction bases: 10. CDR3 region: CASGTNRDRGYGYTF. The CDR3 bases are TGTGCCAGTGGGACTAACCGGGACAGGGGCTATGGCTACACCTTC.

The chain uses TRBV13 and TRBJ2-7; 10 nucleotides line up with TRBD1. CDR1 and CDR2 (germline): PRHDT, FYEKMQ (reference sequence). The V gene end was trimmed by 3 bases and the J gene end by 4 bases; junction bases not matched to a gene: 6. The CDR3 runs 15 residues. CDR3 sequence: CASSFSGTGAYEQYF. The CDR3 DNA follows: TGTGCCAGCAGCTTTTCCGGGACAGGGGCGTACGAGCAGTACTTC.

V gene TRBV6-5 combines with J gene TRBJ1-2; no firm D call. Germline CDR1 and CDR2: MNHEY and SVGAGI. The CDR3 runs 15 residues. The V and J ends lost 7 bases and 1 base respectively, with 16 bases between them. CDR3 sequence reads: CASTPRRRDNYGYTF. CDR3 DNA sequence: TGTGCCAGCACCCCCCGGCGGCGGGATAACTATGGCTACACCTTC.

The chain combines TRBV7-9 with TRBJ1-1, with 9 bases that match TRBD1. J gave up 4 bases and V 4 bases, and 4 bases lay outside the gene matches. Germline V gene data show CDR1 as SEHNR and CDR2 as FQNEAQ (reference sequence). The CDR3 consists of 14 residues. CDR3 sequence: CASSSQQGATEAFF. For the CDR3, the DNA is TGTGCCAGCAGCTCCCAACAGGGGGCCACTGAAGCTTTCTTT.

V gene TRBV10-3 combines with J gene TRBJ1-5, with D perhaps TRBD1 (5 bases). V gave up 5 bases and J gave up 5 bases, with 16 bases separating them. This CDR3 contains 15 residues. Germline V gene data show CDR1 as ENHRY and CDR2 as SYGVKD. This CDR3 reads CAISQTQGMDQPQHF. The CDR3 nucleotides read TGTGCCATCAGTCAAACCCAGGGTATGGATCAGCCCCAGCATTTT.